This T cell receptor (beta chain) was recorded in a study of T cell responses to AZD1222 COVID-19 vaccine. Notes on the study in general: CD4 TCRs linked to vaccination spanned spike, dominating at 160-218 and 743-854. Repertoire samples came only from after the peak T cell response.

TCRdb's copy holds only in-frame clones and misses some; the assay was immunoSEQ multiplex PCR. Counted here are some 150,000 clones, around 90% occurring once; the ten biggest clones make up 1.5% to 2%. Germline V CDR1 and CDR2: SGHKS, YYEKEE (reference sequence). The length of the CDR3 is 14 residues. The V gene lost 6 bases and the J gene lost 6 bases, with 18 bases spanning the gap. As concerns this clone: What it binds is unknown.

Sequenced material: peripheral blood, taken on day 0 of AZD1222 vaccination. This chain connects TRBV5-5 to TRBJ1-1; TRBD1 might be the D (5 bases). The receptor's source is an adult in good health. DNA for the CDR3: TGTGCCAGCACGTCGGTTGTGGGGGTCCCTGAAGCTTTCTTT. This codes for CASTSVVGVPEAFF.